The 20 T cell receptor beta chains in this list originate from one sample, sequenced in a study of identifying expanded T cells in peripheral blood. This table comes from immunoSEQ multiplex PCR, and its TCRdb copy is limited to in-frame clones, with some not included. The sample holds approximately 85,000 clones, more than 75% seen once. The sequencing sample was made of blood. The receptor source for this set is a person aged 18-70 years in good health.

The V and J genes are TRBV5-6 and TRBJ1-3; perhaps TRBD1 as D (5 bases). CDR1 and CDR2 from the germline V gene are SGHDT and YYEEEE. Between the trimmed V and J ends, which lost 0 bases and 4 bases, there was a span of 11 bases. The CDR3 runs 15 residues. The CDR3 region is CASSLGQGYGNTIYF. The CDR3 DNA reads as TGTGCCAGCAGCTTGGGGCAGGGCTACGGAAACACCATATATTTT.

The chain carries TRBV19 and TRBJ1-2; D uncertain. The CDR3 has 14 amino acids. Trimming shortened V by 2 bases and J by 3 bases, and 10 bases separated the two germline ends. Germline loops: CDR1 LNHDA, CDR2 SQIVND (reference sequence). CDR3 loop: CASSISWRDYGYTF. For the CDR3, the DNA is TGTGCCAGTAGTATATCCTGGCGGGACTATGGCTACACCTTC.

This chain's CDR3 is CAWSRFTGELFF. CDR3 in DNA: TGTGCCTGGAGTCGCTTCACCGGGGAGCTGTTTTTT. The chain combines TRBV30 with TRBJ2-2; D remains unclear. Trimming pared 2 bases from V and 4 bases from J, leaving 5 bases between. The CDR3 contains 12 residues. In germline, CDR1 is GTSNPN, CDR2 SVGIG (reference sequence).

This clone occurred once. The V and J genes are TRBV20-1 and TRBJ2-5; D gene uncertain. The V gene's germline CDR1 is DFQATT and CDR2 SNEGSKA (reference sequence). V was shortened by 3 bases and J by 4 bases, with 6 bases between the two germline ends. CDR3 length equals 11 residues. CDR3 loop: CSASLGETQYF. CDR3 DNA sequence: TGCAGTGCTAGTCTCGGAGAGACCCAGTACTTC.

This clone was detected once. The chain couples TRBV7-8 to TRBJ2-3, with 12 bases matching TRBD2. Germline lookup yields CDR1 SGHVS and CDR2 FQNEAQ. The CDR3 sequence is 17 residues long. The trim removed 5 bases at V and 10 bases at J, leaving 16 bases unmatched. This CDR3 is CASSQGLAGRREEAQYF. The CDR3 nucleotides are TGTGCCAGCAGCCAAGGACTAGCGGGGCGGCGGGAAGAGGCGCAGTATTTT.

This clone was counted once. The V gene is TRBV7-2, the J gene TRBJ1-1; the D is unclear. CDR3 length equals 14 residues. Germline-derived CDR1 and CDR2 are SGHTA and FQGNSA. Trimming left V 6 bases short and J 3 bases short, with 14 bases between. The CDR3 sequence: CASSFASRYTEAFF. The CDR3 DNA follows: TGTGCCAGCAGTTTTGCTTCCCGGTACACTGAAGCTTTCTTT.

This chain uses TRBV10-3 with TRBJ1-4, with TRBD1 matching 7 bases. Per germline, CDR1 ENHRY and CDR2 SYGVKD. This CDR3 contains 14 residues. The J segment lost 7 bases and the V segment lost 6 bases, leaving 8 bases of the junction unmatched. This CDR3 reads CAISFDRVSEKLFF. The CDR3 DNA is TGTGCCATCAGCTTTGACAGGGTTAGTGAAAAACTGTTTTTT.

This chain connects TRBV21-1 to TRBJ2-3. TRBV21-1 constitutes a pseudogene. This CDR3 has 17 amino acids. The CDR3 spells CASSPSRAGGSTDTQYF. For the CDR3, the DNA is TGTGCCAGCAGCCCCAGCCGGGCAGGCGGTAGCACAGATACGCAGTATTTT.

The V gene is TRBV4-1, the J gene TRBJ1-2; TRBD1 aligns across 7 bases. This CDR3 has 17 residues. Germline V gene data show CDR1 as MGHRA and CDR2 as YSYEKL. V trimming: 4 bases; J trimming: 8 bases; junction bases outside the gene matches: 19. The CDR3 is CASSPDLGTARARGYTF. In DNA, the CDR3 is TGCGCCAGCAGCCCAGACCTAGGGACAGCCAGGGCAAGGGGCTACACCTTC.

In its sample, this clone was seen a few times. The chain links TRBV7-8 to TRBJ2-7; D remains unclear. The V end was cut by 1 base, the J end by 0 bases, with 7 bases between. Germline CDR1 SGHVS, CDR2 FQNEAQ. The CDR3 contains 14 residues. The CDR3 loop reads CASSLGEISYEQYF. The CDR3 DNA reads as TGTGCCAGCAGCTTAGGGGAAATCTCCTACGAGCAGTACTTC.

The V and J genes are TRBV4-1 and TRBJ2-2; 11 bases line up with TRBD1. CDR3 size: 14 residues. Germline CDR1 MGHRA, CDR2 YSYEKL. V gave up 5 bases and J gave up 6 bases; unmatched junction bases: 2. CDR3 in DNA: TGCGCCAGCAGCGCGGGACAGGGGGCCGGGGAGCTGTTTTTT. It encodes CASSAGQGAGELFF.

This clone rates as medium-sized. V usage is TRBV19 and J usage is TRBJ1-2; the D gene is possibly TRBD1 (6 bases). This CDR3 has 16 residues. Trimming removed 0 bases at V and 0 bases at J, with 11 bases between. CDR1 is LNHDA and CDR2 is SQIVND in the germline V gene (reference sequence). In DNA form, the CDR3 reads TGTGCCAGTAGTATAGACGAGACAGGTACTAACTATGGCTACACCTTC. Its translation: CASSIDETGTNYGYTF.

The gene calls are TRBV18 and TRBJ1-3, with D hard to call. The CDR3 length is 15 residues. Deletions cut 2 bases from V and 2 bases from J, with 10 bases between. Germline CDR1 KGHSH, CDR2 LQKENI. CDR3 amino acids: CASSPNRDPGNTIYF. Here the CDR3 DNA reads TGTGCCAGCTCACCAAATCGGGATCCTGGAAACACCATATATTTT.

The chain is built from TRBV7-6 and TRBJ2-2; the D gene could be TRBD1 or TRBD2 (7 bases each). Germline CDR1 and CDR2: SGHVS and FNYEAQ. Trimming cost V 2 bases and J 4 bases, with 17 bases left between them. This CDR3 spans 17 amino acids. The chain's CDR3 is CASSLRQGGLGTGELFF. The CDR3 DNA sequence: TGTGCCAGCAGCTTACGCCAGGGGGGGCTCGGCACCGGGGAGCTGTTTTTT.

V and J are TRBV28 and TRBJ2-6; D is uncertain. Germline V gene sequence: CDR1 MDHEN, CDR2 SYDVKM. This CDR3 comprises 16 residues. V shed 4 bases and J shed 0 bases, with 10 bases lying between them. This chain's CDR3 is CASSSLGLSGANVLTF. CDR3 nucleotides: TGTGCCAGCAGTTCCCTAGGGCTCTCTGGGGCCAACGTCCTGACTTTC.

The J gene is TRBJ2-5, the V gene TRBV7-2; D gene unclear. V dropped 4 bases and J dropped 0 bases, with 6 bases sitting between them. In germline, CDR1 is SGHTA, CDR2 FQGNSA. The CDR3 spans 13 residues. The CDR3 loop reads CASSSQYQETQYF. As DNA, the CDR3 is TGTGCCAGCAGCTCTCAGTACCAAGAGACCCAGTACTTC.

The rearrangement uses TRBV4-3 and TRBJ2-2; 8 bases are shared with TRBD1. V was clipped by 0 bases and J by 5 bases; unmatched bases: 8. From germline, CDR1 is LGHNA and CDR2 YSLEER. This CDR3 spans 17 amino acids. CDR3 sequence reads: CASSQETGAVVTGELFF. In DNA form, the CDR3 reads TGCGCCAGCAGCCAAGAGACAGGGGCAGTTGTGACCGGGGAGCTGTTTTTT.

This chain links TRBV29-1 with TRBJ1-2; D is unresolved. CDR1 and CDR2 from the germline V gene are SQVTM and ANQGSEA. The V and J ends lost 6 bases and 6 bases respectively, with 14 bases between them. CDR3 size: 12 residues. This CDR3 is CSVSSDQDGYTF. CDR3 sequence (DNA): TGCAGCGTCTCCTCGGACCAAGATGGCTACACCTTC.

The rearrangement links TRBV11-2 to TRBJ1-2; possibly TRBD1 for D (5 bases). The CDR3 contains 13 residues. Germline values: CDR1 SGHAT, CDR2 FQNNGV. The V and J ends lost 3 bases and 10 bases respectively, with 15 bases between them. The CDR3 DNA sequence: TGTGCCAGCAGCTTGGACCCAGTAGGGGCCTACACCTTC. Translated, it gives CASSLDPVGAYTF.

The chain has TRBV29-1 and TRBJ1-1; D remains ambiguous. The germline CDR1 and CDR2 sequences are SQVTM and ANQGSEA. Trimming left V 6 bases short and J 0 bases short, with 14 bases between. The CDR3 is 14 residues long. Here the CDR3 DNA reads TGCAGCGTCCACCCGGTTTTACTGAACACTGAAGCTTTCTTT. Amino acids: CSVHPVLLNTEAFF.